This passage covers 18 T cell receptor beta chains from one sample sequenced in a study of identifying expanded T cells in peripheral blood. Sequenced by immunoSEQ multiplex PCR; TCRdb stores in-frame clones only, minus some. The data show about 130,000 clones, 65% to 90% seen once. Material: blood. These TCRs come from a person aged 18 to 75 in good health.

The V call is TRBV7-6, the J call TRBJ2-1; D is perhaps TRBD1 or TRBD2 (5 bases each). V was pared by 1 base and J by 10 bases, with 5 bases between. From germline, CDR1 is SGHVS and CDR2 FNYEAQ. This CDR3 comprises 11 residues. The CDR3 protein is CASSLGDEQFF. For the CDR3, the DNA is TGTGCCAGCAGCTTAGGGGACGAGCAGTTCTTC.

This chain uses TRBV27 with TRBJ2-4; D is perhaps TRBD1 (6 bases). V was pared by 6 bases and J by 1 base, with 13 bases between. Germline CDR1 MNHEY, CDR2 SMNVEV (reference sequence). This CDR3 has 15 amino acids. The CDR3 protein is CASSAFQGAKNIQYF. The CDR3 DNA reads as TGTGCCAGCAGCGCATTTCAGGGGGCCAAAAACATTCAGTACTTC.

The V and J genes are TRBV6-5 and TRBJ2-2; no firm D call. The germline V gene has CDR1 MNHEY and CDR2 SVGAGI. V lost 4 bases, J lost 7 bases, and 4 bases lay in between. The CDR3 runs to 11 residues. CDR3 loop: CASSFLGELFF. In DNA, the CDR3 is TGTGCCAGCAGTTTTCTCGGGGAGCTGTTTTTT.

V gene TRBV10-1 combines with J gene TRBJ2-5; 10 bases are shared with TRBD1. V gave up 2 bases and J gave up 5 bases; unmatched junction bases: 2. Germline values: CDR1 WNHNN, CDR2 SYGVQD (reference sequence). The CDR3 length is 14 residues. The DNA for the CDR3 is TGCGCCAGCAGTGAGGACAGGGGGCGGGAGACCCAGTACTTC. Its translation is CASSEDRGRETQYF.

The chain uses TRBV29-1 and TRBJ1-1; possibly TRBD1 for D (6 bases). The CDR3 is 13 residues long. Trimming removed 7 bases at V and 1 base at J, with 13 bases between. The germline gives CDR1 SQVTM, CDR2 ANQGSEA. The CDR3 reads CSARQVSNTEAFF. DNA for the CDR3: TGCAGCGCTAGACAGGTCTCGAACACTGAAGCTTTCTTT.

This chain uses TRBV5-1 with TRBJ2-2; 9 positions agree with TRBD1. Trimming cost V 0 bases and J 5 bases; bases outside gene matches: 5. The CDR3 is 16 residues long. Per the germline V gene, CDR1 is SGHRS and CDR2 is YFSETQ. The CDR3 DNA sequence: TGCGCCAGCAGCTTGGAAGGGACAGGGATTACCGGGGAGCTGTTTTTT. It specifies CASSLEGTGITGELFF.

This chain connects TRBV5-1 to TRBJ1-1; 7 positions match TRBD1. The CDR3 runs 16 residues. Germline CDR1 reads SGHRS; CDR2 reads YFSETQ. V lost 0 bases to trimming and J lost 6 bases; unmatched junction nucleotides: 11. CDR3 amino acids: CASSLAGEGARAEAFF. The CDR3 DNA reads TGCGCCAGCAGCTTGGCCGGGGAGGGGGCGCGCGCTGAAGCTTTCTTT.

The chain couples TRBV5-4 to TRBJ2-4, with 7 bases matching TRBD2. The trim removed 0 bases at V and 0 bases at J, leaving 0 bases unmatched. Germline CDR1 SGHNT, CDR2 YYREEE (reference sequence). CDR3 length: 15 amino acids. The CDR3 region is CASSLAGGAKNIQYF. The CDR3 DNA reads TGTGCCAGCAGCTTGGCGGGGGGAGCCAAAAACATTCAGTACTTC.

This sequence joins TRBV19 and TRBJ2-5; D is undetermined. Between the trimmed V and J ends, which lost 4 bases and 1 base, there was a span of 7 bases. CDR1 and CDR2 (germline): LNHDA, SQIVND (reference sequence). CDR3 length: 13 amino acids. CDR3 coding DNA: TGTGCCAGTAGTACGTCAGGCCAAGAGACCCAGTACTTC. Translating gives CASSTSGQETQYF.

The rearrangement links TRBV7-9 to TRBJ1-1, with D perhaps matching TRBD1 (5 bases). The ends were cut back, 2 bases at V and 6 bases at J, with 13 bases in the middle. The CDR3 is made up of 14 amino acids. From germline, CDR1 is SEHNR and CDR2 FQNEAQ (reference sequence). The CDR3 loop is CASSLQGKGAEAFF. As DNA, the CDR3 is TGTGCCAGCAGCTTACAGGGTAAAGGGGCTGAAGCTTTCTTT. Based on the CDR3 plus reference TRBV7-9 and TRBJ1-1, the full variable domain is DTGVSQNPRHKITKRGQNVTFRCDPISEHNRLYWYRQTLGQGPEFLTYFQNEAQLEKSRLLSDRFSAERPKGSFSTLEIQRTEQGDSAMYLCASSLQGKGAEAFFGQGTRLTVV.

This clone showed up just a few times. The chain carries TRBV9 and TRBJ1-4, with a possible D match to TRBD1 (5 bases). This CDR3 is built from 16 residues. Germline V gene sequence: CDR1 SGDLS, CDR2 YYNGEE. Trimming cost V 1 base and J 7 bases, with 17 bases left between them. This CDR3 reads CASSVTPLQGLEKLFF. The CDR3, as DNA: TGTGCCAGCAGCGTAACCCCTCTTCAGGGCCTTGAAAAACTGTTTTTT.

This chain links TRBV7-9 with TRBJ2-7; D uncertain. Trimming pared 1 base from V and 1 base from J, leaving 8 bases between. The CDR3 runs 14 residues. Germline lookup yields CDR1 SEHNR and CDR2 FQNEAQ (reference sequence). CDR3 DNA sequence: TGTGCCAGCAGCTTAGAAGGCTCATCCTACGAGCAGTACTTC. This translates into CASSLEGSSYEQYF. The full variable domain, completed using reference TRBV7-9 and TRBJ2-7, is DTGVSQNPRHKITKRGQNVTFRCDPISEHNRLYWYRQTLGQGPEFLTYFQNEAQLEKSRLLSDRFSAERPKGSFSTLEIQRTEQGDSAMYLCASSLEGSSYEQYFGPGTRLTVT.

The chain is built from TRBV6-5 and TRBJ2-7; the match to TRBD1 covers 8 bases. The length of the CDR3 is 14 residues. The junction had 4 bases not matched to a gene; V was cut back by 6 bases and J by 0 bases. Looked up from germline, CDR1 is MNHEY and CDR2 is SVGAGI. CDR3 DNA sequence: TGTGCCAGCAGCGGGACAGGAAACTCCTACGAGCAGTACTTC. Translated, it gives CASSGTGNSYEQYF.

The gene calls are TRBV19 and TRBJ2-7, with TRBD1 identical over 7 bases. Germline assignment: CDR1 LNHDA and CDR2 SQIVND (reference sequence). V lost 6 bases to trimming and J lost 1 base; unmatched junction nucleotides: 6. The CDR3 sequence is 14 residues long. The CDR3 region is CASSTRTGSYEQYF. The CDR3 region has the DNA TGTGCCAGTAGCACCCGGACAGGATCCTACGAGCAGTACTTC. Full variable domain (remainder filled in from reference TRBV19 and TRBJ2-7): DGGITQSPKYLFRKEGQNVTLSCEQNLNHDAMYWYRQDPGQGLRLIYYSQIVNDFQKGDIAEGYSVSREKKESFPLTVTSAQKNPTAFYLCASSTRTGSYEQYFGPGTRLTVT.

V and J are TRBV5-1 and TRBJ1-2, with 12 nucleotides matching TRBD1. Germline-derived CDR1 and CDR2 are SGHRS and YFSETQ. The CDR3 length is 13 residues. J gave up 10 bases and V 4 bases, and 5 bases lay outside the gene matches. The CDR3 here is CASSPGQGADYTF. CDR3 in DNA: TGCGCCAGCAGCCCGGGACAGGGGGCGGACTACACCTTC.

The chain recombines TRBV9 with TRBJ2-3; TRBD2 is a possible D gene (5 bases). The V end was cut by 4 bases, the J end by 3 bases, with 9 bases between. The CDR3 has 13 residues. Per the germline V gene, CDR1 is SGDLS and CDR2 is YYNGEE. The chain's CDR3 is CASSPLETDTQYF. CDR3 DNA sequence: TGTGCCAGCAGCCCACTAGAGACAGATACGCAGTATTTT.

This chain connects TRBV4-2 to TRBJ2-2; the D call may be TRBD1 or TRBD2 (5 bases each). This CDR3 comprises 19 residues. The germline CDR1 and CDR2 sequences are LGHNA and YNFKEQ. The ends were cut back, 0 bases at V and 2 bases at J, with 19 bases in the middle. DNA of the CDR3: TGTGCCAGCAGCCAAGATCGACGGACTCCCCAGGGAAACACCGGGGAGCTGTTTTTT. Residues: CASSQDRRTPQGNTGELFF.

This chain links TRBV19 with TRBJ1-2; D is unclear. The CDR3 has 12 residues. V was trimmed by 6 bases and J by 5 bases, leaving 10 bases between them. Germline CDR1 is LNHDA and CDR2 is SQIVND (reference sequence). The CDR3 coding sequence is TGTGCCAGTAGGTCAGGTGGTTATGGCTACACCTTC. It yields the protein CASRSGGYGYTF.